A selection of T cell receptor beta chains follows, all from one sample in a study of response to subunit inactivated influenza vaccine. TCRdb redid the calling of the RT-PCR reads with MiXCR, one entry per CDR3 protein. The sample gives some 520,000 distinct CDR3 sequences, about 17% of which show up once; roughly 3.1% is in the top ten. The sample here was CD4+ T cells sorted from PBMCs, taken roughly 24 months after vaccination. The receptors stem from a man aged 50 to 75 who received an inactivated influenza vaccine. Each CDR3 is given without its conserved first and last residue.

V: TRBV20-1
J: TRBJ2-1
CDR3: SARDGAKTSSYNEQF

V: TRBV12-3/TRBV12-4
J: TRBJ2-7
CDR3: ASSLRWQGGTYEQY

V: TRBV10-3
J: TRBJ2-7
CDR3: AISELGDSYEQY

V: TRBV12-3/TRBV12-4
J: TRBJ1-2
CDR3: ASSPRAYGYT

V: TRBV5-1
J: TRBJ2-1
CDR3: ASSHGTSESKNEQF

V: TRBV20-1
J: TRBJ2-3
CDR3: SASWDTQY

V: TRBV9
J: TRBJ1-3
CDR3: ASSAQGAIFGNTIY

V: TRBV6-5
J: TRBJ2-1
CDR3: ASSYRSLAENYNEQF

V: TRBV5-1
J: TRBJ2-7
CDR3: ASWRTVAYEQY

V: TRBV3-1
J: TRBJ1-5
CDR3: ASSPNAGTVQEPQH

V: TRBV3-1
J: TRBJ2-4
CDR3: ASSQARHSKNIQY

V: TRBV10-3
J: TRBJ2-2
CDR3: AISEQQLTGELF

V: TRBV7-6
J: TRBJ2-7
CDR3: ASSLEAGAPSSEQY

V: TRBV4-1
J: TRBJ2-7
CDR3: ASSQPITGTNYEQY

V: TRBV29-1
J: TRBJ2-5
CDR3: SASGSLQETQY

V: TRBV4-2
J: TRBJ2-1
CDR3: ASSQSRAMEQF

V: TRBV9
J: TRBJ2-1
CDR3: ASSAPTGGRYNEQF

V: TRBV12-3/TRBV12-4
J: TRBJ2-5
CDR3: ASSPVGSLTGETQY

V: TRBV29-1
J: TRBJ2-1
CDR3: SVGSSNYNEQF

V: TRBV5-1
J: TRBJ1-1
CDR3: ASSLIPGSNTEAF

V: TRBV5-6
J: TRBJ2-5
CDR3: ASSLGTLETQY

V: TRBV12-3/TRBV12-4
J: TRBJ2-3
CDR3: ASSWAGRSTDTQY

V: TRBV20-1
J: TRBJ2-5
CDR3: SARDLYQETQY

V: TRBV12-3/TRBV12-4
J: TRBJ2-1
CDR3: ASKMDTNNEQF

V: TRBV24-1
J: TRBJ2-3
CDR3: ATSDPSVAGSGDTQY

V: TRBV30
J: TRBJ2-6
CDR3: AWSVGQISGANVLT

V: TRBV20-1
J: TRBJ2-7
CDR3: SAFTEAGLGYEQY

V: TRBV2
J: TRBJ2-2
CDR3: ASSPDGARTGELF

V: TRBV28
J: TRBJ1-5
CDR3: ASRYRGGSNQPQH

V: TRBV7-2
J: TRBJ1-5
CDR3: ASSPNPDQPQH

V: TRBV12-3/TRBV12-4
J: TRBJ1-3
CDR3: ASDRLNTIY

V: TRBV5-1
J: TRBJ2-3
CDR3: ASSFEGQVDTQY

V: TRBV20-1
J: TRBJ1-4
CDR3: SAPRGPGVEKLF

V: TRBV7-9
J: TRBJ2-3
CDR3: ASSPWGLLGTDTQY

V: TRBV10-3
J: TRBJ1-5
CDR3: AISERWDQPQH

V: TRBV7-3
J: TRBJ1-2
CDR3: ASSSVGGSLNGYT

V: TRBV20-1
J: TRBJ2-3
CDR3: SARGGAGGRTDTQY

V: TRBV28
J: TRBJ2-7
CDR3: ASTPRGYEQY

V: TRBV6-2/TRBV6-3
J: TRBJ2-2
CDR3: ASRPGPQGARTGELF

V: TRBV6-2/TRBV6-3
J: TRBJ2-2
CDR3: ASTERGGPTGELF

V: TRBV4-2
J: TRBJ2-3
CDR3: ASSQVLRGSTDTQY

V: TRBV7-6
J: TRBJ2-2
CDR3: ASTSISPEGGGELF

V: TRBV20-1
J: TRBJ2-5
CDR3: SATEQGLGTQY

V: TRBV12-3/TRBV12-4
J: TRBJ1-2
CDR3: ASSTTGGSNYGYT

V: TRBV24-1
J: TRBJ1-2
CDR3: ATSDTYPTGRGQDGYT

V: TRBV20-1
J: TRBJ2-7
CDR3: MWGGTSGYEQY

V: TRBV20-1
J: TRBJ2-7
CDR3: SARNPTGSNEQY

V: TRBV10-3
J: TRBJ2-1
CDR3: AIALAGDRYNEQF